This TCR beta chain stems from a study of shared clonotypes between healthy human individuals. There are 14 residues in the CDR3. Trimming shortened V by 0 bases and J by 9 bases, and 12 bases separated the two germline ends. Germline loops: CDR1 MGHRA, CDR2 YSYEKL. In the naive CD8 group, cells lacked CD45RO and were positively selected for CCR7, so terminally differentiated effector memory CD45RA+ cells were left out. Produced via immunoSEQ multiplex PCR; TCRdb's table is partial and in-frame only. The sample contains about 580,000 clones, roughly 98% of which appear only once. Worth noting for this clone: Antigen unknown.

Study-level findings and limits: Naive subsets tended to show greater estimated richness than memory subsets. Exclusively blood specimens were collected; tissue repertoires likely differ.

Material for sequencing was naive CD8+ T cells sorted from blood. V gene TRBV4-1 combines with J gene TRBJ2-1; D is undetermined. The receptor comes from a man under 40 in good health. The CDR3 region is CASSQEVASIEQFF. For the CDR3, the DNA is TGCGCCAGCAGCCAAGAGGTTGCGTCAATTGAGCAGTTCTTC.